The present entry profiles one T cell receptor beta chain with its context. The data were produced by immunoSEQ multiplex PCR, yet TCRdb's version contains in-frame clones alone and is incomplete. The sample gives tens of thousands of clones, less than 85% of which show up once; 7.7% is in the top ten. V shed 0 bases and J 7 bases; nucleotides not matched to a gene: 10. The CDR3 runs 16 residues. CDR1 and CDR2 from the germline V gene are MGHRA and YSYEKL. This entry comes from a study of radiotherapy plus CTLA-4 blockade in lung cancer. Overall study context: Patients showed objective responses in about 20% of cases, and disease control was achieved by less than 35%.

This clonotype was obtained from a human donor with non-small cell lung cancer who had stable disease on radiotherapy plus ipilimumab. The specimen was peripheral blood, collected from a patient treated with radiotherapy plus ipilimumab. The chain uses TRBV4-1 and TRBJ2-7; 9 nucleotides line up with TRBD2. This CDR3 reads CASSQDAAGGRGEQYV. The CDR3 DNA is TGCGCCAGCAGCCAAGATGCAGCGGGGGGCCGGGGGGAGCAGTACGTC.